The clone carrying this TCR beta chain showed up just once. This sample was taken from a study of blood T cell repertoires in COVID-19. Repertoires were generated with immunoSEQ multiplex PCR, while TCRdb's copy carries only in-frame clones and drops some. Of 70,000 to 95,000 clones in the sample, almost 90% are singletons; the top ten hold approximately 1.6%. This TCR was recovered from a human donor with active COVID-19. The donor label of this sample is uncertain. Sequenced input: peripheral blood.

The CDR3 nucleotides are TGTGCCAGCAGCTTAGGAGGCTCAAACACAGATACGCAGTATTTT. Encoded protein: CASSLGGSNTDTQYF. The rearrangement uses TRBV11-3 and TRBJ2-3; D ambiguous. CDR1 and CDR2 from the germline V gene are SGHNT and YENEEA. This CDR3 region has 15 residues. Trimming stripped 1 base from V and 2 bases from J, with 10 bases between.